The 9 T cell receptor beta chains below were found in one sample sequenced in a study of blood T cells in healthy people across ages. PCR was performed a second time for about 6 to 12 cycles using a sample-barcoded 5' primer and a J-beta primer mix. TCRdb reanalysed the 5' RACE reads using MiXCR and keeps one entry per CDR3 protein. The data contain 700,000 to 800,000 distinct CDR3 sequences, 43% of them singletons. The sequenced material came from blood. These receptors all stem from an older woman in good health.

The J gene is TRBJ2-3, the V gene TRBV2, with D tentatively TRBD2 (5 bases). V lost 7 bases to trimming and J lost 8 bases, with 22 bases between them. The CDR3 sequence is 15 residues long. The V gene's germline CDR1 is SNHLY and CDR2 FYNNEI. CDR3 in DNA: TGTGCCAGCACCCAATATGTTGAGGGCCGTAGTACGCAGTATTTT. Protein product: CASTQYVEGRSTQYF.

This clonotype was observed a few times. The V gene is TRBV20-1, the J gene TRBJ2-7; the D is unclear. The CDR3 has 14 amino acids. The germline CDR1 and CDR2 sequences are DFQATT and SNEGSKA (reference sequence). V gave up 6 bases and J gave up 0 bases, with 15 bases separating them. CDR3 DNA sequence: TGCAGTGCCAAACTCCGGACGGCCTCCTACGAGCAGTACTTC. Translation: CSAKLRTASYEQYF.

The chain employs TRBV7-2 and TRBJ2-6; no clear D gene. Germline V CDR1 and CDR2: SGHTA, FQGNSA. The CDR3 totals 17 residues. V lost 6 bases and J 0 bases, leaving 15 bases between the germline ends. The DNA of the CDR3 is TGTGCCAGCAGTTACCGGACGGCTAGCTCTGGGGCCAACGTCCTGACTTTC. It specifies CASSYRTASSGANVLTF.

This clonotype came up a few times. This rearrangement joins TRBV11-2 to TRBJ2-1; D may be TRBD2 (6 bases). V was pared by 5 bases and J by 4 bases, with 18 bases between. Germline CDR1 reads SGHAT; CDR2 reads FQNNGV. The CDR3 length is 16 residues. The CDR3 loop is CASSQGGAISYNEQFF. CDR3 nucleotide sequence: TGTGCCAGCAGCCAGGGCGGGGCAATCTCATACAATGAGCAGTTCTTC.

CDR3 protein: CASRQGSPLHF. CDR3 coding DNA: TGTGCCAGCAGACAGGGGTCACCCCTCCACTTT. The J gene is TRBJ1-6, the V gene TRBV6-2 or TRBV6-3, with TRBD1 matching 7 bases. Germline CDR1 MNHEY, CDR2 SVGEGT. Germline trimming cut 6 bases from V and 10 bases from J; bases unmatched to any gene: 0. This CDR3 spans 11 amino acids.

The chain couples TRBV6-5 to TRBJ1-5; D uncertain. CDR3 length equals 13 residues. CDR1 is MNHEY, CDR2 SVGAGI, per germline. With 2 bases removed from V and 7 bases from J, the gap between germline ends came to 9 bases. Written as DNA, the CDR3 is TGTGCCAGCAGTTACGCCAGCGGACAGCCCCAGCATTTT. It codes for CASSYASGQPQHF.

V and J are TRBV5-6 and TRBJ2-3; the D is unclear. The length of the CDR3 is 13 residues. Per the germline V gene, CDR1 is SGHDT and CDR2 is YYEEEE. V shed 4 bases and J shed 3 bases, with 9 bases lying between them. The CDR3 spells CASSRKLTDTQYF. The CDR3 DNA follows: TGTGCCAGCAGCCGAAAGTTAACAGATACGCAGTATTTT.

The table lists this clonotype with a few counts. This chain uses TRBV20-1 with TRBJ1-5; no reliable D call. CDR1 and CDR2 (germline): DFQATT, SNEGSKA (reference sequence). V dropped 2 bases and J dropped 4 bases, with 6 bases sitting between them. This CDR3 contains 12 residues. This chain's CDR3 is CSARQHNQPQHF. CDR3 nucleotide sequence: TGCAGTGCTAGACAGCATAATCAGCCCCAGCATTTT.

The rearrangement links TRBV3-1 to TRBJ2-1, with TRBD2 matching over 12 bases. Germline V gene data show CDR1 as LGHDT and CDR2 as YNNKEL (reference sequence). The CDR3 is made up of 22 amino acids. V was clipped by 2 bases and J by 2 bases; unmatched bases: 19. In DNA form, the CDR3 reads TGTGCCAGCAGCCAATCCAAAGGGGGAGTCGGACTAGCGGGACTACCCTACAATGAGCAGTTCTTC. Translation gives CASSQSKGGVGLAGLPYNEQFF.